This T cell receptor beta chain emerged from a study of T cells in Graves' hyperthyroidism and ophthalmopathy. RNA transcripts were the template for amplifying TCR beta CDR3 regions. TCR CDR3 underwent first-round RT-PCR with the HTBI primer set. MiXCR, applied by TCRdb to the multiplex PCR reads, yields one record per CDR3 protein. The sample carries about 360,000 distinct CDR3 sequences, about 13% recorded once. In its sample, this clonotype was seen many times. Looked up from germline, CDR1 is MDHEN and CDR2 is SYDVKM. Deletions cut 5 bases from V and 5 bases from J, with 9 bases between. This CDR3 comprises 13 residues.

The sample comprised blood. The TCR originated in a young woman with Graves' hyperthyroidism. The V gene is TRBV28, the J gene TRBJ1-4; D unresolved. DNA for the CDR3: TGTGCCAGCAGTCCCCGGAGCAATGAAAAACTGTTTTTT. This sequence encodes CASSPRSNEKLFF.